The next 3 T cell receptor beta chains were all read from a single sample in a study of T-cell reconstitution after alpha-beta-depleted transplantation in children. Unique molecular identifiers were built into the TCRbeta library. TCRdb fed the PCR reads into MiXCR, producing one record per CDR3 protein. The sample holds about 400,000 distinct CDR3 sequences, about a fifth seen once. The sample consisted of PBMCs from the stem cell graft donor, taken from the stem cell graft. The receptors originated from a human donor who donated a stem cell graft to a child with acute myeloid leukemia.

There are a few counts of this clonotype. The rearrangement links TRBV7-6 to TRBJ2-7, with a weak D call TRBD1 (5 bases). The ends were cut back, 0 bases at V and 0 bases at J, with 18 bases in the middle. This CDR3 region has 18 residues. Germline V lookup: CDR1 SGHVS, CDR2 FNYEAQ. For the CDR3, the DNA is TGTGCCAGCAGCTTAGCTCTAATTTTGGACACCTACTCCTACGAGCAGTACTTC. It encodes CASSLALILDTYSYEQYF.

This rearrangement joins TRBV27 to TRBJ1-2; D is perhaps TRBD1 (6 bases). The germline V and J ends were trimmed by 0 bases and 5 bases, with 16 bases remaining between them. Per germline, CDR1 MNHEY and CDR2 SMNVEV (reference sequence). The length of the CDR3 is 16 residues. CDR3 nucleotides: TGTGCCAGCAGTTTATCGCTATCCGGGGGGGCTTATGGCTACACCTTC. Translating it yields CASSLSLSGGAYGYTF.

The rearrangement joins TRBV25-1 to TRBJ1-6, with D possibly being TRBD1 (5 bases). Germline assignment: CDR1 MGHDK and CDR2 SYGVNS. This CDR3 contains 13 residues. V lost 7 bases, J lost 10 bases, and 14 bases lay in between. For the CDR3, the DNA is TGTGCCAGCAAACGCGGGGGGGACTCACCCCTCCACTTT. Translated: CASKRGGDSPLHF.